The entry that follows covers one TCR beta chain sequence. Data came from immunoSEQ multiplex PCR; TCRdb stores just in-frame clones and leaves some out. The sample includes roughly 460,000 clones, 80% to 90% of them seen just once. Treatment reported: 15 to 20 received Ad26.COV2.S at low or high dose, single or two shots; 5 received placebo; per-sample allocation not given. Specimens were obtained on day 63 following the first vaccine or placebo injection. This specimen belongs to a study of Ad26.COV2.S vaccination and SARS-CoV-2 variants. Whole-study context: It was the COV1001 Ad26.COV2.S trial arm that included the donor.

Trimming shortened V by 5 bases and J by 0 bases, and 11 bases separated the two germline ends. The CDR3 has 14 residues. Germline assignment: CDR1 SQVTM and CDR2 ANQGSEA. The sample was peripheral blood, taken in a trial of Ad26.COV2.S vaccine versus placebo. This TCR came from a person aged 18 to 59 who received the Ad26.COV2.S COVID-19 vaccine or a placebo. V is TRBV29-1 and J is TRBJ1-3; D is perhaps TRBD1 (6 bases). CDR3 nucleotide sequence: TGCAGCGTTATACAGGGCTACTCTGGAAACACCATATATTTT. As protein: CSVIQGYSGNTIYF.